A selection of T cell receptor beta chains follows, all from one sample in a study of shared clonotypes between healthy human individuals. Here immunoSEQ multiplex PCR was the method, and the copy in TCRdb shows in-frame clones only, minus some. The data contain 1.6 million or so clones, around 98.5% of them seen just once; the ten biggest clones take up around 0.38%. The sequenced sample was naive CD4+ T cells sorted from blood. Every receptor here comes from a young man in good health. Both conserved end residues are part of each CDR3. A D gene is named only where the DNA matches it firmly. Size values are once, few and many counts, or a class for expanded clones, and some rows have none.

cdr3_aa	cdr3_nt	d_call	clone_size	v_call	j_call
CAWTSGDYEQYF	TGTGCCTGGACTAGTGGGGACTACGAGCAGTACTTC	.	.	TRBV30	TRBJ2-7
CASSSGLAGGRSTDTQYF	TGTGCCAGCAGCTCCGGACTAGCGGGAGGAAGGAGCACAGATACGCAGTATTTT	TRBD2	.	TRBV13	TRBJ2-3
CASSLTPGVRNIQYF	TGTGCCAGCAGCCTAACCCCGGGGGTCCGGAACATTCAGTACTTC	.	.	TRBV7-2	TRBJ2-4
CATSVSGTSTYEQYF	TGTGCCACCTCGGTGTCCGGGACTAGTACCTACGAGCAGTACTTC	TRBD2	.	TRBV19	TRBJ2-7
CASSVYARGQPQHF	TGTGCCAGCAGTGTATACGCCCGGGGGCAGCCCCAGCATTTT	.	.	TRBV2	TRBJ1-5
CASSQTVGGRETQYF	TGCGCCAGCAGCCAAACGGTGGGGGGTCGAGAGACCCAGTACTTC	.	.	TRBV4-3	TRBJ2-5
CASSQLAGGTDTQYF	TGTGCCAGCAGTCAGTTAGCGGGGGGCACAGATACGCAGTATTTT	TRBD2	.	TRBV6-1	TRBJ2-3
CASSGTGQNTEAFF	TGTGCCAGCAGTGGAACGGGACAGAACACTGAAGCTTTCTTT	.	.	TRBV28	TRBJ1-1
CASSTPGRGTEAFF	TGTGCCAGCAGTACTCCGGGTCGCGGGACTGAAGCTTTCTTT	.	.	TRBV28	TRBJ1-1
CASTPGIDPHYEQYF	TGTGCCAGTACCCCGGGGATAGATCCCCACTACGAGCAGTACTTC	.	.	TRBV19	TRBJ2-7
CASSPEAIRGDTQYF	TGTGCCAGCAGCCCAGAGGCCATCCGGGGGGATACGCAGTATTTT	.	.	TRBV7-3	TRBJ2-3
CASCPSGRAGYNEQFF	TGTGCCAGTTGCCCTAGCGGGAGGGCGGGGTACAATGAGCAGTTCTTC	TRBD2	.	TRBV9	TRBJ2-1
CASSLPPGLGSHNEQFF	TGTGCCAGCAGTTTACCCCCGGGACTCGGATCTCACAATGAGCAGTTCTTC	.	.	TRBV28	TRBJ2-1
CASTPRLGGDQETQYF	TGTGCCAGCACCCCCCGTTTGGGGGGGGACCAAGAGACCCAGTACTTC	TRBD2	.	TRBV7-2	TRBJ2-5
CASSLRELQETQYF	TGTGCCAGCAGCTTAAGGGAGCTACAAGAGACCCAGTACTTC	.	.	TRBV7-9	TRBJ2-5
CASSLGGGSFGYTF	TGTGCCAGCAGCTTAGGCGGGGGGTCTTTTGGCTACACCTTC	.	.	TRBV5-4	TRBJ1-2
CASSLVGGRSYEQYF	TGCGCCAGCAGCTTAGTAGGGGGCAGATCCTACGAGCAGTACTTC	TRBD1	.	TRBV5-1	TRBJ2-7
CASSPIMNTGELFF	TGTGCCAGCTCACCAATTATGAACACCGGGGAGCTGTTTTTT	.	.	TRBV18	TRBJ2-2
CASSWRTSGSGDEQFF	TGTGCCAGCAGCTGGAGGACTAGCGGGAGCGGCGATGAGCAGTTCTTC	TRBD2	.	TRBV7-3	TRBJ2-1
CSVALGGRGDEQFF	TGCAGCGTGGCCCTCGGCGGGAGAGGGGATGAGCAGTTCTTC	TRBD2	.	TRBV29-1	TRBJ2-1
CASSPRGGRQTIWEQFF	TGTGCCAGCAGCCCCCGAGGGGGGCGGCAAACGATCTGGGAGCAGTTCTTC	.	.	TRBV9	TRBJ2-1
CASSLLAGLSYNEQFF	TGTGCCAGCAGCCTCCTTGCAGGCCTCTCCTACAATGAGCAGTTCTTC	.	.	TRBV7-3	TRBJ2-1
CASSPRGDSSYEQYF	TGTGCCAGCTCACCACGGGGGGACAGCTCCTACGAGCAGTACTTC	.	.	TRBV18	TRBJ2-7
CASSQTQGGGNQPQHF	TGTGCCAGCAGTCAAACACAGGGAGGCGGCAATCAGCCCCAGCATTTT	.	.	TRBV28	TRBJ1-5
CASSQTSGSYNEQFF	TGTGCCAGCAGCCAGACTAGCGGCTCCTACAATGAGCAGTTCTTC	TRBD2	.	TRBV7-2	TRBJ2-1
CASSYSGVREKLFF	TGTGCCAGCAGTTACTCGGGTGTCAGGGAAAAACTGTTTTTT	.	.	TRBV6-5	TRBJ1-4
CASSPRLGRETQYF	TGTGCCAGCAGTCCCAGACTTGGGAGGGAGACCCAGTACTTC	.	.	TRBV6-5	TRBJ2-5
CASSLGPTEAFF	TGCGCCAGCAGCTTGGGTCCCACTGAAGCTTTCTTT	.	.	TRBV5-1	TRBJ1-1
CAWGQDLSNQPQHF	TGTGCCTGGGGACAGGATCTGAGCAATCAGCCCCAGCATTTT	TRBD1	.	TRBV30	TRBJ1-5
CASRCGYEQYF	TGCGCCAGCAGATGTGGGTACGAGCAGTACTTC	.	.	TRBV10-1	TRBJ2-7
CASSDGLPTYEQYF	TGTGCCAGCAGTGACGGACTTCCGACCTACGAGCAGTACTTC	.	.	TRBV25-1	TRBJ2-7
CASSVSMVKAGITDTQYF	TGTGCCAGCAGCGTATCGATGGTGAAGGCGGGGATCACAGATACGCAGTATTTT	.	.	TRBV9	TRBJ2-3
CASSPRVANTEAFF	TGTGCCAGCAGCCCTAGGGTAGCGAACACTGAAGCTTTCTTT	.	.	TRBV5-4	TRBJ1-1
CASSTTGRSYEQYF	TGTGCCAGTAGTACGACGGGTCGCTCCTACGAGCAGTACTTC	.	.	TRBV19	TRBJ2-7
CASSRDLNTEAFF	TGTGCCAGCAGCCGCGACCTGAACACTGAAGCTTTCTTT	.	.	TRBV14	TRBJ1-1
CASSELRVRDTQYF	TGTGCCAGCAGTGAATTGCGCGTTAGGGATACGCAGTATTTT	.	.	TRBV25-1	TRBJ2-3
CASSFSGTYEQYF	TGTGCCAGCAGCTTCTCCGGCACCTACGAGCAGTACTTC	.	once	TRBV7-9	TRBJ2-7
CATSRETGGHGELFF	TGTGCCACCAGCAGAGAGACAGGGGGCCACGGGGAGCTGTTTTTT	TRBD1	.	TRBV15	TRBJ2-2
CASSERQGAGYEQYF	TGTGCCAGCAGCGAACGCCAGGGGGCTGGCTACGAGCAGTACTTC	TRBD1	.	TRBV9	TRBJ2-7
CASTHSGRHQETQYF	TGTGCCAGCACCCATAGCGGGAGACACCAAGAGACCCAGTACTTC	TRBD2	.	TRBV6-5	TRBJ2-5
CASSQGPGDTGELFF	TGTGCCAGCAGCCAAGGGCCAGGGGACACCGGGGAGCTGTTTTTT	.	once	TRBV4-2	TRBJ2-2